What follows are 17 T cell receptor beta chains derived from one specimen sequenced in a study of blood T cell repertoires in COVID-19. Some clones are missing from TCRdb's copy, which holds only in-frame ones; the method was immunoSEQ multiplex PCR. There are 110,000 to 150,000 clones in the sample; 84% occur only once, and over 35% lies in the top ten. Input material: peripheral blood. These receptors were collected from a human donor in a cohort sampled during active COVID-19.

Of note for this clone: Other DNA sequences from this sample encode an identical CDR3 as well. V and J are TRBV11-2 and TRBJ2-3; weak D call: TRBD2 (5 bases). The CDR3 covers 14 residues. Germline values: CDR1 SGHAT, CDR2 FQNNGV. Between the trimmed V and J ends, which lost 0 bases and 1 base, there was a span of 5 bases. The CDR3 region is CASSLDGGTDTQYF. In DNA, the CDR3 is TGTGCCAGCAGCTTAGACGGGGGCACAGATACGCAGTATTTT.

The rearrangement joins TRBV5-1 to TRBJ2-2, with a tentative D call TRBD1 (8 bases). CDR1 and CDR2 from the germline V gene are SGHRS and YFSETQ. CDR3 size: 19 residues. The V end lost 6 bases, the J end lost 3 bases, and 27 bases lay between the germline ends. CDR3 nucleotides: TGCGCCAGCAAAACGAGAGGACAGGGTGGGGCGGGAGACACCGGGGAGCTGTTTTTT. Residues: CASKTRGQGGAGDTGELFF.

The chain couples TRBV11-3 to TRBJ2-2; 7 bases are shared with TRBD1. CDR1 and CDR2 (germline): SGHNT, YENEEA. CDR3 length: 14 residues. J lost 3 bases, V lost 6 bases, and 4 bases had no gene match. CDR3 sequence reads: CASRHQGDTGELFF. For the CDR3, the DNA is TGTGCCAGCAGGCACCAGGGGGACACCGGGGAGCTGTTTTTT.

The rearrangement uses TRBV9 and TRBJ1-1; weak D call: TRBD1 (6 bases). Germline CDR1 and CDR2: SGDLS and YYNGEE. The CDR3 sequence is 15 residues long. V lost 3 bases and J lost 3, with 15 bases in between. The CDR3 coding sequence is TGTGCCAGCAGCGCCGTGGACAGCGGATACACTGAAGCTTTCTTT. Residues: CASSAVDSGYTEAFF.

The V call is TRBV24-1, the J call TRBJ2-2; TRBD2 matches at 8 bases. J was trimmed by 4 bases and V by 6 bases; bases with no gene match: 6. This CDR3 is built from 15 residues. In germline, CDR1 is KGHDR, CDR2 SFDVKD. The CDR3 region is CATSREGTGTGELFF. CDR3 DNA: TGTGCCACCAGTCGGGAGGGGACGGGCACCGGGGAGCTGTTTTTT.

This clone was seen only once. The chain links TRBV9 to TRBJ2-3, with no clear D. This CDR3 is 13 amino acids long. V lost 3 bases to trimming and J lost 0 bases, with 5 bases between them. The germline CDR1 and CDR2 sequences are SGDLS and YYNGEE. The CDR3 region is CASSALSTDTQYF. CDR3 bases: TGTGCCAGCAGCGCCCTCAGCACAGATACGCAGTATTTT.

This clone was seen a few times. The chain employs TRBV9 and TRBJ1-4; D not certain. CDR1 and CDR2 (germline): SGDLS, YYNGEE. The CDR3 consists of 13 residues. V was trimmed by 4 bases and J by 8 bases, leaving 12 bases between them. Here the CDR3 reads CASSPRTGEKLFF. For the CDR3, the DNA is TGTGCCAGCAGCCCTCGGACTGGCGAAAAACTGTTTTTT.

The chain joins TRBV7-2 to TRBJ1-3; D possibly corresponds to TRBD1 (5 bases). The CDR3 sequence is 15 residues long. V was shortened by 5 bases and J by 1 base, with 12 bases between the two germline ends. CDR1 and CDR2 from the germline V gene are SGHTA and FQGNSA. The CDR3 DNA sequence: TGTGCCAGCAGCCCGGCGGGGCTGTCTGGAAACACCATATATTTT. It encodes CASSPAGLSGNTIYF.

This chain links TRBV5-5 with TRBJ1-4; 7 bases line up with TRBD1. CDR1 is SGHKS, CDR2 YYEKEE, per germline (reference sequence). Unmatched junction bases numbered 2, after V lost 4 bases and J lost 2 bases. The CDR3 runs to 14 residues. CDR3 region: CASSAQGTNEKLFF. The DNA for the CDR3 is TGTGCCAGCAGCGCACAGGGGACTAATGAAAAACTGTTTTTT.

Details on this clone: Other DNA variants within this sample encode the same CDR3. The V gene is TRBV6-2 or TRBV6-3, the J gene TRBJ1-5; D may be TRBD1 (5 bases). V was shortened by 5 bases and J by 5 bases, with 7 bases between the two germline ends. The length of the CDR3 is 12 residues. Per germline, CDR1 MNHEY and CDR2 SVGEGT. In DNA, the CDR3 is TGTGCCAGCAGTCCCAGGGATCAGCCCCAGCATTTT. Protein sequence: CASSPRDQPQHF.

CDR3 sequence: CASSSRGRGLSSYNEQFF. The CDR3 DNA reads TGTGCCAGTTCCTCCCGCGGGAGGGGCCTTAGCTCCTACAATGAGCAGTTCTTC. The chain combines TRBV19 with TRBJ2-1, with 9 bases aligning to TRBD2. V was pared by 8 bases and J by 0 bases, with 14 bases of the junction left unmatched. Germline CDR1 LNHDA, CDR2 SQIVND (reference sequence). The CDR3 contains 18 residues. The entire variable domain, with the rest obtained from reference TRBV19 and TRBJ2-1, is as follows: DGGITQSPKYLFRKEGQNVTLSCEQNLNHDAMYWYRQDPGQGLRLIYYSQIVNDFQKGDIAEGYSVSREKKESFPLTVTSAQKNPTAFYLCASSSRGRGLSSYNEQFFGPGTRLTVL.

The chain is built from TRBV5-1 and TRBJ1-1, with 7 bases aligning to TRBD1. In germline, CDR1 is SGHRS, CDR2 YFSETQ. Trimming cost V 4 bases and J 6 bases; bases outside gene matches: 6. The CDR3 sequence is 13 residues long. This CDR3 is CASSAIGGSEAFF. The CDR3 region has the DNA TGCGCCAGCAGCGCCATAGGGGGCTCTGAAGCTTTCTTT.

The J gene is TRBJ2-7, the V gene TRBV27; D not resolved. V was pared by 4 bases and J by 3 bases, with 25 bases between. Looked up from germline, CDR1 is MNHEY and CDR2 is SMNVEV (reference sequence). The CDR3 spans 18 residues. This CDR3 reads CASSSPPSYNRGFYEQYF. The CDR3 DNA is TGTGCCAGCAGTTCCCCCCCATCGTACAACCGAGGTTTCTACGAGCAGTACTTC.

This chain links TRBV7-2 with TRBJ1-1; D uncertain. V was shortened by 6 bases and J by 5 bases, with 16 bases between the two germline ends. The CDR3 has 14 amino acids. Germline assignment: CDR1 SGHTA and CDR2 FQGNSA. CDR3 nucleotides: TGTGCCAGCAGAATAAGGGAGGCGGAGACTGAAGCTTTCTTT. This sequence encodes CASRIREAETEAFF. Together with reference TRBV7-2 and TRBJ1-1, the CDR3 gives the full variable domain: GAGVSQSPSNKVTEKGKDVELRCDPISGHTALYWYRQSLGQGLEFLIYFQGNSAPDKSGLPSDRFSAERTGGSVSTLTIQRTQQEDSAVYLCASRIREAETEAFFGQGTRLTVV.

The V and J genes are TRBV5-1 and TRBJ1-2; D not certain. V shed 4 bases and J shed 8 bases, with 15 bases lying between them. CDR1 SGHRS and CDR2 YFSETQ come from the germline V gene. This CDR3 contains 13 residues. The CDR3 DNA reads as TGCGCCAGCAGCGCCTACAGCCAAGGAGGCTACACCTTC. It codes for CASSAYSQGGYTF.

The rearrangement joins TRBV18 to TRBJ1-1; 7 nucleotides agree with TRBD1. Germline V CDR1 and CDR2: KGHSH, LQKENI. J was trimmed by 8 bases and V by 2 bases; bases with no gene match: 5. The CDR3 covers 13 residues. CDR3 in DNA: TGTGCCAGCTCACCAGGGGGACAGACAGAAGCTTTCTTT. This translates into CASSPGGQTEAFF. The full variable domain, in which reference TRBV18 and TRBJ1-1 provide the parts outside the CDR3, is NAGVMQNPRHLVRRRGQEARLRCSPMKGHSHVYWYRQLPEEGLKFMVYLQKENIIDESGMPKERFSAEFPKEGPSILRIQQVVRGDSAAYFCASSPGGQTEAFFGQGTRLTVV.

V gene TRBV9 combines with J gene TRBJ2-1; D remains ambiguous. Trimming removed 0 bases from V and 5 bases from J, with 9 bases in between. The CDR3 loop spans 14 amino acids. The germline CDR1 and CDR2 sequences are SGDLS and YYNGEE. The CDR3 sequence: CASSVGGTNNEQFF. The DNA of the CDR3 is TGTGCCAGCAGCGTAGGTGGCACTAACAATGAGCAGTTCTTC.